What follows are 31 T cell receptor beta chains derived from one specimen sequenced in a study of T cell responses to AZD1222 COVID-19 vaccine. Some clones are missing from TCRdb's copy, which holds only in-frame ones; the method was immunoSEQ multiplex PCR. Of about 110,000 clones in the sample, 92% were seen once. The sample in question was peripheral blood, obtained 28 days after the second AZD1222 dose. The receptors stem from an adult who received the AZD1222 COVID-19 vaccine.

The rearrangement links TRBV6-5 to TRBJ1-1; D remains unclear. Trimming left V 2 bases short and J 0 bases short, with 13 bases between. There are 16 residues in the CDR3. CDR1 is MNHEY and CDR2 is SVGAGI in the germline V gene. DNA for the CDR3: TGTGCCAGCAGTTACGTTGGGCCGGACTTGAACACTGAAGCTTTCTTT. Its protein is CASSYVGPDLNTEAFF.

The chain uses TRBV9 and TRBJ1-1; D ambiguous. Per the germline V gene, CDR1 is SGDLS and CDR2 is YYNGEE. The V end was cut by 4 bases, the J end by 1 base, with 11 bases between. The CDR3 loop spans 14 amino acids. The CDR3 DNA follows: TGTGCCAGCAGCCTAAGTTACGGGAACACTGAAGCTTTCTTT. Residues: CASSLSYGNTEAFF. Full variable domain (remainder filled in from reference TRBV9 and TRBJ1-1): DSGVTQTPKHLITATGQRVTLRCSPRSGDLSVYWYQQSLDQGLQFLIQYYNGEERAKGNILERFSAQQFPDLHSELNLSSLELGDSALYFCASSLSYGNTEAFFGQGTRLTVV.

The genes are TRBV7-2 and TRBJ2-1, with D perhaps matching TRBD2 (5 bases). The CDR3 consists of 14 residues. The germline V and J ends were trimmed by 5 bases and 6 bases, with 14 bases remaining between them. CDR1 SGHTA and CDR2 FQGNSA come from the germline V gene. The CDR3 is CASSPGGLGNEQFF. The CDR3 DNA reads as TGTGCCAGCAGCCCGGGCGGGCTGGGCAATGAGCAGTTCTTC.

The CDR3 reads CASSEQDNSPLHF. The CDR3 coding sequence is TGTGCCAGCAGTGAACAGGATAATTCACCCCTCCACTTT. V and J are TRBV2 and TRBJ1-6; the D is unclear. The V gene lost 2 bases and the J gene lost 5 bases, with 4 bases spanning the gap. Germline CDR1 reads SNHLY; CDR2 reads FYNNEI. This CDR3 is built from 13 residues.

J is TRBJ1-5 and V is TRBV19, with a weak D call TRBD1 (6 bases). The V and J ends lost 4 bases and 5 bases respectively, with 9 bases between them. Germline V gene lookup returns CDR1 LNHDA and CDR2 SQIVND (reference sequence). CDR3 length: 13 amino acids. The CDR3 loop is CASSSHRDQPQHF. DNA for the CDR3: TGTGCCAGTAGTAGCCACAGGGATCAGCCCCAGCATTTT.

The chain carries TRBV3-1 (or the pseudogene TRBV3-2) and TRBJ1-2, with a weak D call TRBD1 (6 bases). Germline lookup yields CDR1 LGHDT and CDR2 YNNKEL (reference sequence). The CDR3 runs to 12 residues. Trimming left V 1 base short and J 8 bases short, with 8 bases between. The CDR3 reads CASSQGGRGYTF. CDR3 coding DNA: TGTGCCAGCAGCCAAGGGGGGCGAGGCTACACCTTC.

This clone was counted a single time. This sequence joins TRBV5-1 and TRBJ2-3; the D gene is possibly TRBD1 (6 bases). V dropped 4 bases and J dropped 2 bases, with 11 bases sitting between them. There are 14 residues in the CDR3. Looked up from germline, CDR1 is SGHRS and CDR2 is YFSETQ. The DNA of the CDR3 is TGCGCCAGCAGCCCCGACAGGTACACAGATACGCAGTATTTT. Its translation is CASSPDRYTDTQYF.

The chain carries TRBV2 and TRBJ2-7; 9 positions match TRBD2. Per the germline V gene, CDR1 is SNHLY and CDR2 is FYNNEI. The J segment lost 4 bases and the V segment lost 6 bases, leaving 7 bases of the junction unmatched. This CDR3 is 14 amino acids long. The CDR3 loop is CASRETSGPYEQYF. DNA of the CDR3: TGTGCCAGCAGGGAGACTAGCGGCCCTTACGAGCAGTACTTC.

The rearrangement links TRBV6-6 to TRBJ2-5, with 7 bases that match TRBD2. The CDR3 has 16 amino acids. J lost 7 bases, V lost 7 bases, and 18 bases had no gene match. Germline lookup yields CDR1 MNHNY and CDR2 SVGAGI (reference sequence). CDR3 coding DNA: TGTGCCAGCACCAACGGGGAGGGGCGGTCGTCGGGGACCCAGTACTTC. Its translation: CASTNGEGRSSGTQYF.

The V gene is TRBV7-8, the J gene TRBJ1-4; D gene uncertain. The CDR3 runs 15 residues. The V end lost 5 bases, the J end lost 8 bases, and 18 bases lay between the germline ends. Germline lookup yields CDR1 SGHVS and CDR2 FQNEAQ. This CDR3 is CASSQSTRQREKLFF. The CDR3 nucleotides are TGTGCCAGCAGCCAAAGTACACGGCAAAGGGAAAAACTGTTTTTT.

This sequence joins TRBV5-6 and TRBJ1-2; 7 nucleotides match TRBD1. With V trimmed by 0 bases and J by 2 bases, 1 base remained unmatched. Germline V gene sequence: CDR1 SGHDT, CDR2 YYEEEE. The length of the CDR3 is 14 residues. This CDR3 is CASSLGQGNYGYTF. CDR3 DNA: TGTGCCAGCAGCTTGGGACAGGGAAACTATGGCTACACCTTC.

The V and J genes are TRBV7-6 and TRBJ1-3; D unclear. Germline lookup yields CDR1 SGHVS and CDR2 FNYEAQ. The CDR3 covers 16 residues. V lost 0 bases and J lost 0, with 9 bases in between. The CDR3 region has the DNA TGTGCCAGCAGCTTAGCTGGGGTTGGCTCTGGAAACACCATATATTTT. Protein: CASSLAGVGSGNTIYF.

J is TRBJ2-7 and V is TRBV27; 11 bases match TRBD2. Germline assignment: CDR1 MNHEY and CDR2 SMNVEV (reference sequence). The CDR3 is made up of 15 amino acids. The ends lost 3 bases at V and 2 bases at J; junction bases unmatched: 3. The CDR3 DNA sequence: TGTGCCAGCAGTTTGCTAGCGGGAGGCGCCTACGAGCAGTACTTC. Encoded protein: CASSLLAGGAYEQYF.

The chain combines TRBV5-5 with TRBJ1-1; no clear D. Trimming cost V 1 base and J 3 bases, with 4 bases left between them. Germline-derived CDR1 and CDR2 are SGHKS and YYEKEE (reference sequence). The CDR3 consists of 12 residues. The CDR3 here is CASSLRDTEAFF. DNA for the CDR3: TGTGCCAGCAGCTTGAGGGACACTGAAGCTTTCTTT. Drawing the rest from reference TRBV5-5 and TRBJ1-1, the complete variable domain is DAGVTQSPTHLIKTRGQQVTLRCSPISGHKSVSWYQQVLGQGPQFIFQYYEKEERGRGNFPDRFSARQFPNYSSELNVNALLLGDSALYLCASSLRDTEAFFGQGTRLTVV.

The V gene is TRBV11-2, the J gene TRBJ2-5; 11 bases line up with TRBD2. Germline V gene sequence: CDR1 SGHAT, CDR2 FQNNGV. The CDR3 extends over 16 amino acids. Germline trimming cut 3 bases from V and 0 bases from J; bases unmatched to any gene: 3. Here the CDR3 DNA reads TGTGCCAGCAGCTTTACTAGCGGGGGAAACCAAGAGACCCAGTACTTC. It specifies CASSFTSGGNQETQYF. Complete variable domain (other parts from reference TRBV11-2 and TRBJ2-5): EAGVAQSPRYKIIEKRQSVAFWCNPISGHATLYWYQQILGQGPKLLIQFQNNGVVDDSQLPKDRFSAERLKGVDSTLKIQPAKLEDSAVYLCASSFTSGGNQETQYFGPGTRLLVL.

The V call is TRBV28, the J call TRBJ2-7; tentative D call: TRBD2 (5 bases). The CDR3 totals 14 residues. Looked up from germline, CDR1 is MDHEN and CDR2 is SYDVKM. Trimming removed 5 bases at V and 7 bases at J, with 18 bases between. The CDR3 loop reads CASSALTGVKEQYF. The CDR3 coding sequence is TGTGCCAGCAGTGCCCTGACCGGGGTTAAGGAGCAGTACTTC.

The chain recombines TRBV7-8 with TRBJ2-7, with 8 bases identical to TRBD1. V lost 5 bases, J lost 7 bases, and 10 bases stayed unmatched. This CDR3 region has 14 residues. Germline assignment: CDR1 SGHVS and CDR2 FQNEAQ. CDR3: CASSTGTGGGEQYF. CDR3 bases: TGTGCCAGCAGCACCGGGACAGGTGGTGGGGAGCAGTACTTC.

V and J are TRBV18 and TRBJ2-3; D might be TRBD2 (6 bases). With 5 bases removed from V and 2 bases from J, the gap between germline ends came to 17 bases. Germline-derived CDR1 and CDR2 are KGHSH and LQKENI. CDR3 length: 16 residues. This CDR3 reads CASSFRLGGNTDTQYF. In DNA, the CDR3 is TGTGCCAGCTCATTCCGACTCGGAGGGAACACAGATACGCAGTATTTT.

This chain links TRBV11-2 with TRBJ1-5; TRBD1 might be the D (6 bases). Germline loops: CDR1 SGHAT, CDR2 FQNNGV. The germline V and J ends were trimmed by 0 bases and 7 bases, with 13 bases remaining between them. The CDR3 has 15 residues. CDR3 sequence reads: CASSLDRGPEQPQHF. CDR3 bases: TGTGCCAGCAGCTTAGACCGGGGGCCGGAGCAGCCCCAGCATTTT.

CDR3 nucleotide sequence: TGTGCCAGCAGCCAAGATACTAGCGGCGAGACCCAGTACTTC. It specifies CASSQDTSGETQYF. This chain connects TRBV4-2 to TRBJ2-5; TRBD2 aligns across 8 bases. The V gene end was trimmed by 0 bases and the J gene end by 5 bases; junction bases not matched to a gene: 2. The CDR3 is made up of 14 amino acids. From germline, CDR1 is LGHNA and CDR2 YNFKEQ.

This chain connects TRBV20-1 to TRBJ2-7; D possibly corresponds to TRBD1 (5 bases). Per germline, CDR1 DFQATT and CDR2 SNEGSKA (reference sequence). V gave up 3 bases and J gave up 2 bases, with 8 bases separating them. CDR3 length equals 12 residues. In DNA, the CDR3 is TGCAGTGCTAGTTACAGGACCTACGAGCAGTACTTC. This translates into CSASYRTYEQYF.

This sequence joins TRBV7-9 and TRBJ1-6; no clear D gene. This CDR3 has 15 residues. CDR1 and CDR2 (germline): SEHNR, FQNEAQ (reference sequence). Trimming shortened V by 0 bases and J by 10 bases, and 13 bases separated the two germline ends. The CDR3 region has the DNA TGTGCCAGCAGCTTAGCGCTTGGGTTTGGGTCACCCCTCCACTTT. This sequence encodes CASSLALGFGSPLHF.

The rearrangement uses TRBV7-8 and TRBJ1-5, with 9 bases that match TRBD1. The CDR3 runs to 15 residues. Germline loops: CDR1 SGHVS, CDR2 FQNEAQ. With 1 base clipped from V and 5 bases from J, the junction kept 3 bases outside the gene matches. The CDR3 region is CASSLEQGADQPQHF. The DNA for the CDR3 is TGTGCCAGCAGCTTAGAACAGGGGGCCGATCAGCCCCAGCATTTT.

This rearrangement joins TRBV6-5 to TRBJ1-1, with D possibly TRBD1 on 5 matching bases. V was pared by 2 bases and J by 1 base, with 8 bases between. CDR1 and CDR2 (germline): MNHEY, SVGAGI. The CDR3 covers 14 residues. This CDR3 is CASSYGGENTEAFF. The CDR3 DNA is TGTGCCAGCAGTTACGGGGGGGAGAACACTGAAGCTTTCTTT.

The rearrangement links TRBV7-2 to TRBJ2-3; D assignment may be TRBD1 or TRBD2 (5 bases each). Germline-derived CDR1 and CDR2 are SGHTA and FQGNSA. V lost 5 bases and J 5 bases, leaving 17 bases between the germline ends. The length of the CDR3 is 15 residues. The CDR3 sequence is CASSPIRGTRDTQYF. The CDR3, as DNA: TGTGCCAGCAGCCCCATTAGGGGTACTAGAGATACGCAGTATTTT.

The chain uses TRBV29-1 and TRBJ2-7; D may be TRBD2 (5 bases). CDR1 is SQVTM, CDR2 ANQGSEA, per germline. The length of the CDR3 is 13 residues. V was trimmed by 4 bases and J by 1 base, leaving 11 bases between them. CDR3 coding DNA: TGCAGCGTTGTCGTTCGAGGGTCCTACGAGCAGTACTTC. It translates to CSVVVRGSYEQYF.

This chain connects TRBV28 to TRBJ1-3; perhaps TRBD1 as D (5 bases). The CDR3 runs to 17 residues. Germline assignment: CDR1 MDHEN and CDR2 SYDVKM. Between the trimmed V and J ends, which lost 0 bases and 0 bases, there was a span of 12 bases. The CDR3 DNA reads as TGTGCCAGCAGTTTATGGGTAGGGACCAGCTCTGGAAACACCATATATTTT. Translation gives CASSLWVGTSSGNTIYF.

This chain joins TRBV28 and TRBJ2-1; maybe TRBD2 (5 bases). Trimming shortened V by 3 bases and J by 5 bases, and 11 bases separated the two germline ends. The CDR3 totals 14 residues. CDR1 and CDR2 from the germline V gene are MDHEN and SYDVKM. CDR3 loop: CASSFSGLDNEQFF. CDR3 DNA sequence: TGTGCCAGCAGTTTCTCGGGGTTGGACAATGAGCAGTTCTTC.

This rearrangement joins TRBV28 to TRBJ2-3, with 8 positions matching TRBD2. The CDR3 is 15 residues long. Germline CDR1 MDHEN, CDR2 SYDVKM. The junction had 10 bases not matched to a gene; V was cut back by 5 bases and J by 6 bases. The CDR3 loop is CASSPPSGGADTQYF. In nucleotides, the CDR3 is TGTGCCAGCAGTCCCCCCAGCGGGGGAGCGGATACGCAGTATTTT.

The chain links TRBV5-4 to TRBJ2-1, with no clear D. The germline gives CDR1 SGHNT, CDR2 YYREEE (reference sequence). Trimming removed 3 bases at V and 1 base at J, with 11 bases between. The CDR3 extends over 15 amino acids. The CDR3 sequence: CASSSRFGSYNEQFF. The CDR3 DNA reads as TGTGCCAGCAGCTCGCGGTTTGGTTCCTACAATGAGCAGTTCTTC.

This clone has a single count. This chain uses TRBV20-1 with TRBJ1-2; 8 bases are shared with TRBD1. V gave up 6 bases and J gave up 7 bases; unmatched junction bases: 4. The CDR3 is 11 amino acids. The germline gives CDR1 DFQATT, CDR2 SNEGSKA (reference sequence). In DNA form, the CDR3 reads TGCAGTGCCCGGACAGGGAGTGGCTACACCTTC. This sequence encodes CSARTGSGYTF.